This T cell receptor beta chain comes out of a study of T-cell memory formation after mild COVID-19. Study-wide findings and caveats: For contracting clones, CD4+ ones sat mainly in CM and EM, CD8+ in EMRA. Pre-infection memory carried some responding clones, suggesting that cross-reactive memory joined. Clones that shrank (day 15 to 85) were balanced CD4/CD8, whereas later expanders leaned CD4+.

This clonotype has more than one count but fewer than ten. Its antigen remains unknown. One entry per CDR3 protein results from TCRdb running MiXCR on the 5' RACE reads. The repertoire has 120,000 to 150,000 distinct CDR3 sequences, approximately 21% of them found once; the top ten carry about 2%. V shed 3 bases and J shed 5 bases, with 9 bases lying between them. The CDR3 covers 13 residues. In germline, CDR1 is SGHRS, CDR2 YFSETQ. The sample consisted of PBMCs or a T cell subset sorted from them (not recorded which). This sequence was found in an adult woman who had mild COVID-19 (a few samples of this study predate the infection). Cell type and time point are not known. The chain is built from TRBV5-1 and TRBJ2-1; possible D gene TRBD1, 6 bases. CDR3 loop: CASSSGQHNEQFF. CDR3 nucleotides: TGCGCCAGCAGCTCCGGACAGCACAATGAGCAGTTCTTC.